This TCR beta chain originates from a study of technical replicates of blood from four donors. Sequenced by immunoSEQ multiplex PCR; TCRdb stores in-frame clones only, minus some. The sample has 70,000 to 85,000 clones, approximately 92% seen once. This clone was seen just once. The CDR3 covers 15 residues. Germline CDR1 LNHDA, CDR2 SQIVND (reference sequence). Trimming removed 8 bases from V and 1 base from J, with 17 bases in between. The sequenced sample consisted of T cells isolated from PBMCs. The chain is built from TRBV19 and TRBJ1-1, with D perhaps TRBD1 (6 bases). This clonotype was obtained from a human donor in good health. DNA for the CDR3: TGTGCCAGTTGGGACAACCAGCTAAAGAACACTGAAGCTTTCTTT. It yields the protein CASWDNQLKNTEAFF. The full variable domain, rest sourced from reference TRBV19 and TRBJ1-1, is DGGITQSPKYLFRKEGQNVTLSCEQNLNHDAMYWYRQDPGQGLRLIYYSQIVNDFQKGDIAEGYSVSREKKESFPLTVTSAQKNPTAFYLCASWDNQLKNTEAFFGQGTRLTVV.